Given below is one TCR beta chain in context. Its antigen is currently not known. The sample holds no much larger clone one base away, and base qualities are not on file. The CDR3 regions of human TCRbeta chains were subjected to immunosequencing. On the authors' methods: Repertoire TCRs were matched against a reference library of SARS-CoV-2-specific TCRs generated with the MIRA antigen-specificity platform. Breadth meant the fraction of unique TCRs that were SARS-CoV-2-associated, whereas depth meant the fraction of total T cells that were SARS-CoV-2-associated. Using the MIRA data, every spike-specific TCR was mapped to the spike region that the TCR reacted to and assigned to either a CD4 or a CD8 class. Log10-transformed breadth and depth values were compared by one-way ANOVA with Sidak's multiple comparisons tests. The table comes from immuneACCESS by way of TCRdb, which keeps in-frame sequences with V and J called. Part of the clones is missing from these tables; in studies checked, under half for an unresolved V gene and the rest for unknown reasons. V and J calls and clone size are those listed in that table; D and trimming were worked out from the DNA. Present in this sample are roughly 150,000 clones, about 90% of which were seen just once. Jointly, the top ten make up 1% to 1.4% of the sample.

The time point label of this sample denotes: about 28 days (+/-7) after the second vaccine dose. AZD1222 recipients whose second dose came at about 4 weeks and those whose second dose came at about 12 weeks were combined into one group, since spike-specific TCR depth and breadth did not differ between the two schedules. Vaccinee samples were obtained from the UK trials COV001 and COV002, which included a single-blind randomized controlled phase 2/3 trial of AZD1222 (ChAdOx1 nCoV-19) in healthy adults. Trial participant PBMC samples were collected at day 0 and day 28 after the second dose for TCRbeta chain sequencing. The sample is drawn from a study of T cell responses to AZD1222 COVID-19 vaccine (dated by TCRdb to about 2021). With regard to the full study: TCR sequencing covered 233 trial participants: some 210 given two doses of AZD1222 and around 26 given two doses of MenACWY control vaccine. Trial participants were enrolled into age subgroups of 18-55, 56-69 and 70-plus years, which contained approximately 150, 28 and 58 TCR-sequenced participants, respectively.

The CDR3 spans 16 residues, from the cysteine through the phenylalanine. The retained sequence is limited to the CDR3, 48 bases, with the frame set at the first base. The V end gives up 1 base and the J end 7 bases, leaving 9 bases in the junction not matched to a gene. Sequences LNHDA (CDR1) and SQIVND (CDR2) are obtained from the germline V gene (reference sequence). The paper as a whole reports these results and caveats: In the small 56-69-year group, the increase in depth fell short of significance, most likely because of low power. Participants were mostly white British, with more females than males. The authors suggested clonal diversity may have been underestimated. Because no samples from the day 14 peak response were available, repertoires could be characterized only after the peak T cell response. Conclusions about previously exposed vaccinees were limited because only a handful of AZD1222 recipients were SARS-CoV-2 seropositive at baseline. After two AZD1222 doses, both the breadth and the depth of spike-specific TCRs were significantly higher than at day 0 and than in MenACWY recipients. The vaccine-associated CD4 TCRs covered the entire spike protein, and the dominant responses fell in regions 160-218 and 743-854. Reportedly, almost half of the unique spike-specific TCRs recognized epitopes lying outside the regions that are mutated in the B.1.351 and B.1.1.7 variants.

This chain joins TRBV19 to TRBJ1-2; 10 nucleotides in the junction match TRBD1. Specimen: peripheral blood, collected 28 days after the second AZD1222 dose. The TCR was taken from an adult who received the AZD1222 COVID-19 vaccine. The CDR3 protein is CASSIVNLGQGSGYTF. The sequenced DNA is TGTGCCAGTAGTATAGTCAACCTGGGACAGGGGAGTGGCTACACCTTC.